Shown below are 11 T cell receptor beta chains from a single sample sequenced in a study of shared clonotypes between healthy human individuals (dated by TCRdb to the early 2020s). Libraries were prepared through the immunoSEQ multiplex PCR assay. TCRdb retrieved this table from immuneACCESS and kept in-frame rearrangements only. Not all clones are present; in checked studies, unresolved V genes account for under half, and no reason is known for the remainder. The sample has a few million clones on record, approximately 92% of them singletons. The ten top clones hold over 0.12% of the sample. Specimen: naive CD4+ T cells sorted from blood. The intended sense of this specimen's cell subset or site label: CD45RA+ positively selected. These receptors all stem from a man aged 18 to 29 in good health.

This clone came up a few times. At one end, the junction sequence differs from germline, possibly due to a read error. The chain links TRBV10-3 to TRBJ1-1; D is ambiguous. Germline CDR1 and CDR2: ENHRY and SYGVKD. There are 12 residues in the CDR3. The CDR3 sequence: CAISESNSEAFF. The CDR3 DNA reads as TGTGCCATCAGTGAGTCGAACAGTGAAGCTTTCTTT.

The chain couples TRBV19 to TRBJ2-1; 10 bases match TRBD2. The V and J ends lost 7 bases and 10 bases, in that order; junction bases with no gene match: 10. Germline V CDR1 and CDR2: LNHDA, SQIVND (reference sequence). CDR3 length: 14 residues. The DNA for the CDR3 is TGTGCCAGTACCCCAGCGGGGGGGCGGTCCGAGCAGTTCTTC. Translating gives CASTPAGGRSEQFF.

This clone was counted a single time. The chain uses TRBV6-1 and TRBJ2-7; the D gene is possibly TRBD1 (6 bases). The CDR3 runs 20 residues. The V gene's germline CDR1 is MNHNS and CDR2 SASEGT. V dropped 2 bases and J dropped 0 bases, with 26 bases sitting between them. CDR3 amino acids: CASSELDLGRGGFVSYEQYF. CDR3 nucleotide sequence: TGTGCCAGCAGTGAATTGGATCTGGGCAGAGGGGGATTCGTCTCCTACGAGCAGTACTTC.

Remarks on this clone: The junction departs from the called germline gene at one end, perhaps through a read error. The chain couples TRBV7-2 to TRBJ2-7; no clear D. The V gene's germline CDR1 is SGHTA and CDR2 FQGNSA. This CDR3 has 12 residues. The CDR3 coding sequence is TGTGCCAGCAGCTTAGGACTCACGATAACCCACTTC. This encodes CASSLGLTITHF.

The J gene is TRBJ1-1, the V gene TRBV5-4, with D unresolved. V lost 1 base and J lost 0, with 10 bases in between. CDR3 length: 15 amino acids. The germline V gene has CDR1 SGHNT and CDR2 YYREEE (reference sequence). CDR3 region: CASSLIGGMNTEAFF. For the CDR3, the DNA is TGTGCCAGCAGCTTGATCGGCGGCATGAACACTGAAGCTTTCTTT.

The rearrangement links TRBV7-2 to TRBJ2-5; D ambiguous. V was trimmed by 1 base and J by 6 bases, leaving 12 bases between them. The length of the CDR3 is 14 residues. Germline CDR1 SGHTA, CDR2 FQGNSA. Here the CDR3 reads CASSLGGSLQTQYF. Here the CDR3 DNA reads TGTGCCAGCAGCTTAGGTGGGTCGCTGCAGACCCAGTACTTC.

The CDR3: CASSVGAGGGEKLFF. The CDR3 DNA sequence: TGTGCCAGCAGCGTAGGGGCAGGGGGCGGTGAAAAACTGTTTTTT. J is TRBJ1-4 and V is TRBV9, with 8 bases matching TRBD1. Germline CDR1 is SGDLS and CDR2 is YYNGEE. The CDR3 contains 15 residues. J lost 7 bases, V lost 0 bases, and 5 bases had no gene match.

Comments on this clone: This CDR3 is also generated by other DNA sequences in the sample. The chain links TRBV28 to TRBJ2-5; 9 nucleotides agree with TRBD2. The CDR3 spans 13 residues. Germline V gene lookup returns CDR1 MDHEN and CDR2 SYDVKM. J gave up 5 bases and V 6 bases, and 4 bases lay outside the gene matches. CDR3 residues: CASRRGGGETQYF. The CDR3 DNA reads TGTGCCAGCAGGCGGGGGGGCGGGGAGACCCAGTACTTC.

The chain has TRBV11-2 and TRBJ2-2; TRBD2 aligns across 11 bases. Trimming at V came to 5 bases and at J to 4 bases, leaving 12 bases not matched to a gene. The CDR3 has 18 residues. Germline loops: CDR1 SGHAT, CDR2 FQNNGV. This CDR3 reads CASSTRGLAGGPTGELFF. In DNA form, the CDR3 reads TGTGCCAGCAGCACCCGGGGGCTAGCGGGAGGACCCACCGGGGAGCTGTTTTTT.

The rearrangement links TRBV5-6 to TRBJ2-3, with D unclear. V lost 2 bases and J 2 bases, leaving 3 bases between the germline ends. Germline CDR1 reads SGHDT; CDR2 reads YYEEEE. CDR3 length: 12 amino acids. CDR3 sequence (DNA): TGTGCCAGCAGCTTAACCACAGATACGCAGTATTTT. Amino acids: CASSLTTDTQYF. Combining the CDR3 with reference TRBV5-6 and TRBJ2-3 gives the whole variable domain DAGVTQSPTHLIKTRGQQVTLRCSPKSGHDTVSWYQQALGQGPQFIFQYYEEEERQRGNFPDRFSGHQFPNYSSELNVNALLLGDSALYLCASSLTTDTQYFGPGTRLTVL.

V and J are TRBV5-1 and TRBJ2-3; 9 nucleotides match TRBD2. Germline CDR1 and CDR2: SGHRS and YFSETQ. CDR3 length: 16 residues. Trimming removed 0 bases from V and 4 bases from J; junction bases left unmatched: 6. CDR3 bases: TGCGCCAGCAGCTTGGTGTTCCGGACTAGCGCAGATACGCAGTATTTT. Translation: CASSLVFRTSADTQYF. Based on the CDR3 plus reference TRBV5-1 and TRBJ2-3, the full variable domain is KAGVTQTPRYLIKTRGQQVTLSCSPISGHRSVSWYQQTPGQGLQFLFEYFSETQRNKGNFPGRFSGRQFSNSRSEMNVSTLELGDSALYLCASSLVFRTSADTQYFGPGTRLTVL.